This is a list of T cell receptor beta chains from one sample in a study of cytomegalovirus exposure and HLA in healthy donors. Libraries were prepared by immunoSEQ multiplex PCR; TCRdb keeps only in-frame clonotypes and omits some of them. The profile shows 120,000 to 150,000 clones, 70% to 85% of them singletons. Sequencing input: PBMCs. The receptor set was obtained from a male donor in good health and CMV-seronegative. CDR3s include the opening cysteine and the closing phenylalanine or tryptophan. The D gene is left open where the match is weak. For some rows the clone size is stated as once, few or many, or as a class when expanded; others skip it.

J gene,V gene,D gene,clone size,CDR3 DNA,CDR3 protein
TRBJ2-2,TRBV6-5,.,.,TGTGCCAGCAGTACACCAGTATCGAATTCAGGGGAGCTGTTTTTT,CASSTPVSNSGELFF
TRBJ2-7,TRBV7-3,TRBD2,.,TGTGCCAGCAGCCCCTTCGATTCGGGGGGCGAGCAGTACTTC,CASSPFDSGGEQYF
TRBJ1-1,TRBV28,.,.,TGTGCCAGCAGCGATGGTCCCGCGGGCACTGAAGCTTTCTTT,CASSDGPAGTEAFF
TRBJ1-2,TRBV6-1,TRBD1,.,TGTGCCAGCAGCGAACCCGGACAGGGAACTTATGGCTACACCTTC,CASSEPGQGTYGYTF
TRBJ2-7,TRBV27,TRBD1,.,TGTGCCAGCAGTTTATCGACAGGGGCGTTCTACGAGCAGTACTTC,CASSLSTGAFYEQYF
TRBJ2-7,TRBV6-6,.,.,TGTGCCAGCAGTTACAGAGACGGCGGGGAGCAGTACTTC,CASSYRDGGEQYF
TRBJ1-1,TRBV28,TRBD1,.,TGTGCCAGCAGGACAGGGTCCACTGAAGCTTTCTTT,CASRTGSTEAFF
TRBJ2-5,TRBV2,.,few,TGTGCCAGCAGCCCCAGGGGGGAATCCCAAGAGACCCAGTACTTC,CASSPRGESQETQYF
TRBJ1-1,TRBV11-3,TRBD1,once,TGTGCCAGCAGCTTTTCAGGGGGACAGGGAGAAGCTTTCTTT,CASSFSGGQGEAFF
TRBJ2-1,TRBV9,TRBD2,.,TGTGCCAGCAGCGTAGGGGCTAGCGGGTTTTACAATGAGCAGTTCTTC,CASSVGASGFYNEQFF
TRBJ1-1,TRBV14,TRBD1,few,TGTGCCAGCAGCCAAACAGGGGTAGCAGCTTTCTTT,CASSQTGVAAFF
TRBJ2-1,TRBV20-1,.,.,TGCAGTGCTTCCTACGTAAATGAGCAGTTCTTC,CSASYVNEQFF
TRBJ1-6,TRBV28,.,.,TGTGCCAGCAGTTTATCTCGGGGTTTCGCACCCCTCCACTTT,CASSLSRGFAPLHF
TRBJ2-3,TRBV14,TRBD2,.,TGTGCCAGCAGCCCGACGTCAGCGCGGGAGGGCACAGATACGCAGTATTTT,CASSPTSAREGTDTQYF
TRBJ1-2,TRBV25-1,.,.,TGTGCCAGCAGTGAAATCGGGACTTTGGACTATGGCTACACCTTC,CASSEIGTLDYGYTF
TRBJ2-7,TRBV28,.,.,TGTGCCAGCAGTCCCAGGTCCGCCCGACTAGCCTACGAGCAGTACTTC,CASSPRSARLAYEQYF
TRBJ2-5,TRBV7-2,TRBD2,once,TGTGCCAGCAACTCCTCCACTAGCGGAGGGGGAGAGACCCAGTACTTC,CASNSSTSGGGETQYF
TRBJ2-3,TRBV29-1,TRBD1,.,TGCAGCGTTGGAGGACAGGGCGTATTAAGGCGTTTGCAGTATTTT,CSVGGQGVLRRLQYF
TRBJ2-1,TRBV27,TRBD2,.,TGTGCCAGCAGCCAGCGGGGGTACAATGAGCAGTTCTTC,CASSQRGYNEQFF
TRBJ2-1,TRBV5-8,.,.,TGTGCCAGCAGCTTGGGCCGGAGCTCCTACAATGAGCAGTTCTTC,CASSLGRSSYNEQFF
TRBJ2-1,TRBV6-6,TRBD1,.,TGTGCCAGCAGTTATCTGGGACAGGGGGCACATGAGCAGTTCTTC,CASSYLGQGAHEQFF
TRBJ2-1,TRBV27,.,few,TGTGCCAGCGGGGGGCGGGGGCGCCCCAATGAGCAGTTCTTC,CASGGRGRPNEQFF
TRBJ2-7,TRBV9,TRBD2,few,TGTGCCAGCAGCCCTGGCGGAACTAGCGGAACTTACGAGCAGTACTTC,CASSPGGTSGTYEQYF
TRBJ1-3,TRBV7-8,.,.,TGTGCCAGCAGCTTAGGGGGGCCGGGAGGAGGAAACACCATATATTTT,CASSLGGPGGGNTIYF
TRBJ2-6,TRBV7-9,.,.,TGTGCCAGCAGCGACAAAGGGAGCGGGGCCAACGTCCTGACTTTC,CASSDKGSGANVLTF
TRBJ2-3,TRBV7-3,TRBD1,.,TGTGCCAGCAGCCTATGGGACAGTAGAACGCAGTATTTT,CASSLWDSRTQYF
TRBJ2-3,TRBV14,TRBD2,.,TGTGCCAGCAGCGGAATCCTTAGCGGGTGGGGGACAGATACGCAGTATTTT,CASSGILSGWGTDTQYF
TRBJ2-7,TRBV5-6,.,.,TGTGCCAGCAGCTTGGGTGCTAGCACTCACTCCGAGCAGTACTTC,CASSLGASTHSEQYF
TRBJ2-7,TRBV13,TRBD2,.,TGTGCCAGCAGCCAAATAGCGGGAGGTTTTGACGAGCAGTACTTC,CASSQIAGGFDEQYF
TRBJ1-3,TRBV5-1,.,.,TGCGCCAGCAGCTTTTTTTCTCTAGGAGGGGCTGGAAACACCATATATTTT,CASSFFSLGGAGNTIYF
TRBJ1-1,TRBV14,.,.,TGTGCCAGCAGCCACGGGGGGTATACTGAAGCTTTCTTT,CASSHGGYTEAFF
TRBJ2-5,TRBV1,.,.,TGCACCATGACGGGGGGGGCTAGCGGGAAGACCCAGTACTTC,CTMTGGASGKTQYF
TRBJ1-1,TRBV19,TRBD1,once,TGTGCCAGTTTGCGGGGACAGGGGAAGGGGAACACTGAAGCTTTCTTT,CASLRGQGKGNTEAFF
TRBJ1-2,TRBV28,.,.,TGTGCCAGCAGGGGAGGCGGGTATGGCTACACCTTC,CASRGGGYGYTF
TRBJ2-1,TRBV5-6,TRBD2,.,TGTGCCAGCAGTCTTAGCGGGACATCCTACAATGAGCAGTTCTTC,CASSLSGTSYNEQFF
TRBJ2-7,TRBV30,.,.,TGTGCCTGGAGTGTGGGCAGAGCCTACGAGCAGTACTTC,CAWSVGRAYEQYF
TRBJ2-5,TRBV29-1,TRBD1,few,TGCAGCGTTGAGGGACAGTCAAGAACCCAGTACTTC,CSVEGQSRTQYF
TRBJ2-7,TRBV6-5,TRBD2,few,TGTGCCAGCAGGTCGGGACTACCAATTTACGAGCAGTACTTC,CASRSGLPIYEQYF
TRBJ1-1,TRBV6-1,.,few,TGTGCCAGCAGTAAGGGGCAGGGGAAGGGCACTGAAGCTTTCTTT,CASSKGQGKGTEAFF
TRBJ2-7,TRBV11-2,TRBD1,.,TGTGCCAGCAGCTTCCAGGGGGCCAGGTTCGAGCAGTACTTC,CASSFQGARFEQYF
TRBJ1-1,TRBV19,TRBD1,.,TGTGCCAGTAGTATTACAGGGGGCACTGAAGCTTTCTTT,CASSITGGTEAFF
TRBJ2-2,TRBV4-3,.,.,TGCGCCAGCAGCCAAGCTCTCGCCGGGGAGCTGTTTTTT,CASSQALAGELFF
TRBJ1-1,TRBV19,.,once,TGTGCCAGTAGTAGGCCGGGGACACCGAACACTGAAGCTTTCTTT,CASSRPGTPNTEAFF
TRBJ2-7,TRBV5-6,.,once,TGTGCCAGCAGCTTGACATCCTACGAGCAGTACTTC,CASSLTSYEQYF
TRBJ1-6,TRBV5-4,TRBD1,.,TGTGCCAGCAGCGGGACAGGGGTAACCTATAATTCACCCCTCCACTTT,CASSGTGVTYNSPLHF
TRBJ2-7,TRBV9,.,.,TGTGCCAGCAGCACTACACCCGCCTACGAGCAGTACTTC,CASSTTPAYEQYF
TRBJ1-1,TRBV6-5,.,.,TGTGCCAGCGGCGGGGGGCCTGCTGAAGCTTTCTTT,CASGGGPAEAFF
TRBJ2-3,TRBV19,TRBD2,.,TGTGCCAGTAGTATAGATCTTGAGGGAGGGCCCAATACGCAGTATTTT,CASSIDLEGGPNTQYF
TRBJ2-2,TRBV10-1,.,.,TGCGCCAGCAGTGACACACTATTTGGCCCCGGGGAGCTGTTTTTT,CASSDTLFGPGELFF
TRBJ1-2,TRBV25-1,.,.,TGTGCCAGCAGTGAGTCGGGATTAAACTATGGCTACACCTTC,CASSESGLNYGYTF
TRBJ1-6,TRBV30,.,.,TGTGCCTGGAGTGTAGGAGGCAATTCACCCCTCCACTTT,CAWSVGGNSPLHF
TRBJ2-5,TRBV7-3,TRBD2,.,TGTGCCAGCAGTCCAGTAGCGGGAGGAGAGACCCAGTACTTC,CASSPVAGGETQYF
TRBJ2-7,TRBV4-3,TRBD1,.,TGCGCCAGCAGCCTAGACCCGGACAGGTTGGTCTACGAGCAGTACTTC,CASSLDPDRLVYEQYF
TRBJ2-7,TRBV2,TRBD1,.,TGTGCCAGCAGTGAAGGGACAGGGGATTACGAGCAGTACTTC,CASSEGTGDYEQYF
TRBJ2-5,TRBV7-2,TRBD1,.,TGTGCCAGCAGCTCGGGGTACAGGGGAAGGGAGACCCAGTACTTC,CASSSGYRGRETQYF
TRBJ2-7,TRBV4-1,.,few,TGCGCCAGCAGCCAAGATCAACTAGAAGGTTACAACGAGCAGTACTTC,CASSQDQLEGYNEQYF